This T cell receptor beta chain was obtained from a study of cytomegalovirus exposure and HLA in healthy donors. Sampled while nominally healthy, donors likely had unrecorded immune exposures. The V and J ends lost 0 bases and 4 bases, in that order; junction bases with no gene match: 1. In germline, CDR1 is SGHRS, CDR2 YFSETQ. The length of the CDR3 is 14 residues. Points from the study as a whole: The analysis excluded some indistinguishable V segments, including TRBV6-2 and TRBV6-3. In a later analysis, most CMV-associated TCR beta chains appeared HLA-restricted. Many donors carried some public TCRs, although rarity characterized most TCR sequences.

The PCR had 60 Vbeta and 13 Jbeta primers. TCRdb's copy holds only in-frame clones and misses some; the assay was immunoSEQ multiplex PCR. The repertoire holds 50,000 to 65,000 clones, with about 72% as singletons. Notes on this clone: What it binds is not known.

The sequenced material came from PBMCs. This TCR was sampled from a man in his forties or fifties in good health and CMV-seropositive. V gene TRBV5-1 combines with J gene TRBJ1-2, with 9 bases identical to TRBD1. The chain's CDR3 is CASSLEQGAYGYTF. The CDR3 region has the DNA TGCGCCAGCAGCTTGGAACAGGGGGCCTATGGCTACACCTTC.